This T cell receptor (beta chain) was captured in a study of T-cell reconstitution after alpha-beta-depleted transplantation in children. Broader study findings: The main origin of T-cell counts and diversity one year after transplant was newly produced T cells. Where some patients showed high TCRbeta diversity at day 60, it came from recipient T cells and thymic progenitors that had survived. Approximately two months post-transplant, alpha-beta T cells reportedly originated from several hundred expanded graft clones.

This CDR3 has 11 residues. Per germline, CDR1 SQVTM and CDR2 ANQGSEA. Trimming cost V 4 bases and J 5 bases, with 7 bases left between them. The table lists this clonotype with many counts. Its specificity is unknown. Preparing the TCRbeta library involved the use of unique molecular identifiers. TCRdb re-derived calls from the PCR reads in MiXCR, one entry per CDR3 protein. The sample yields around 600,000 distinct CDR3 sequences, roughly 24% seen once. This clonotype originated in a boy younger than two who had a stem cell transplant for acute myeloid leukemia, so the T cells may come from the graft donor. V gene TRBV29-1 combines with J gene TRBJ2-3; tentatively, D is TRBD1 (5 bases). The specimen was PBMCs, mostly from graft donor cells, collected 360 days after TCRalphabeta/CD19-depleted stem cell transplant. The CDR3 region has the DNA TGCAGCGTTGGCAGGGAAGATACGCAGTATTTT. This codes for CSVGREDTQYF.